This TCR beta chain comes out of a study of T cell responses to AZD1222 COVID-19 vaccine. Study-level points and caveats: Reportedly, nearly half of unique spike TCRs recognized epitopes outside B.1.351/B.1.1.7 mutations. Samples come after the peak T cell response, not at day 14.

This clone was seen only a few times. Its specificity is unknown. Clones were sequenced by immunoSEQ multiplex PCR, and TCRdb holds only the in-frame ones, with some missing. In the table there are approximately 150,000 clones, over 75% of which are singletons. This sequence was found in an adult in good health. This specimen was peripheral blood, taken on day 0 of AZD1222 vaccination.

CDR3 protein: CASSPLIPLDSPLHF. Written as DNA, the CDR3 is TGTGCCAGCAGCCCTCTCATCCCCCTTGATTCACCCCTCCACTTT. This rearrangement joins TRBV3-1 (or the pseudogene TRBV3-2) to TRBJ1-6; D gene unclear. Germline V gene data show CDR1 as LGHDT and CDR2 as YNNKEL (reference sequence). V was clipped by 4 bases and J by 8 bases, with 15 bases between them. There are 15 residues in the CDR3.